The 30 T cell receptor beta chains presented below share a single source sample, sequenced in a study of shared clonotypes between healthy human individuals. Measured with immunoSEQ multiplex PCR; TCRdb has only the in-frame clones, and not every one. The sample shows fewer than 1.8 million clones, less than 99% of them seen only once. Sequencing was performed on naive CD4+ T cells sorted from blood. The sample's subset: CD45RA+ positively selected. Receptors originate from a man aged 30 to 39 in good health.

The gene calls are TRBV9 and TRBJ2-3, with 11 positions matching TRBD2. J was trimmed by 5 bases and V by 1 base; bases with no gene match: 15. The germline V gene has CDR1 SGDLS and CDR2 YYNGEE. The CDR3 is 19 amino acids. CDR3 amino acids: CASSVQWGTASGRIDTQYF. The CDR3 coding sequence is TGTGCCAGCAGCGTACAATGGGGGACGGCTAGCGGGAGGATAGATACGCAGTATTTT.

This clone has a single count. V gene TRBV5-1 combines with J gene TRBJ2-3; D may be TRBD1 (5 bases). Trimming removed 2 bases from V and 5 bases from J, with 12 bases in between. Germline V gene sequence: CDR1 SGHRS, CDR2 YFSETQ. The CDR3 contains 14 residues. In DNA, the CDR3 is TGCGCCAGCAGCTTCCAGGGTTGGGAAGATACGCAGTATTTT. Amino acid sequence: CASSFQGWEDTQYF.

On this clone itself: Other DNA sequences in this specimen translate into the identical CDR3. The chain combines TRBV5-1 with TRBJ2-5, with 7 positions matching TRBD2. The CDR3 runs 16 residues. Germline V gives CDR1 SGHRS, CDR2 YFSETQ. V lost 0 bases, J lost 1 base, and 6 bases stayed unmatched. CDR3 sequence (DNA): TGCGCCAGCAGCTTGGGGCTAGCGGAAGGCCAAGAGACCCAGTACTTC. It translates to CASSLGLAEGQETQYF.

The CDR3 bases are TGTGCCAGCAGCTTAACAGGGACACTCTACGAGCAGTACTTC. Its translation: CASSLTGTLYEQYF. The chain employs TRBV5-8 and TRBJ2-7; a possible D gene is TRBD1 (6 bases). Trimming removed 2 bases from V and 3 bases from J, with 12 bases in between. The length of the CDR3 is 14 residues. Looked up from germline, CDR1 is SGHTS and CDR2 is YDEGEE.

V is TRBV11-2 and J is TRBJ2-7; 9 bases fit TRBD1. The CDR3 extends over 15 amino acids. V was pared by 2 bases and J by 2 bases, with 4 bases of the junction left unmatched. Germline V gives CDR1 SGHAT, CDR2 FQNNGV. The CDR3 coding sequence is TGTGCCAGCAGCTTAACTGGGGACAGGGCCTACGAGCAGTACTTC. It codes for CASSLTGDRAYEQYF. Drawing the rest from reference TRBV11-2 and TRBJ2-7, the complete variable domain is EAGVAQSPRYKIIEKRQSVAFWCNPISGHATLYWYQQILGQGPKLLIQFQNNGVVDDSQLPKDRFSAERLKGVDSTLKIQPAKLEDSAVYLCASSLTGDRAYEQYFGPGTRLTVT.

This chain links TRBV5-5 with TRBJ1-4, with D possibly TRBD1 on 5 matching bases. The CDR3 has 16 amino acids. V gave up 5 bases and J gave up 4 bases, with 18 bases separating them. Germline-derived CDR1 and CDR2 are SGHKS and YYEKEE (reference sequence). The CDR3 region is CASRGTADPFNEKLFF. The DNA of the CDR3 is TGTGCCAGCAGAGGGACCGCCGATCCTTTTAATGAAAAACTGTTTTTT.

This chain joins TRBV18 and TRBJ2-7; TRBD1 aligns across 7 bases. The CDR3 loop spans 15 amino acids. The J segment lost 0 bases and the V segment lost 5 bases, leaving 7 bases of the junction unmatched. Germline V lookup: CDR1 KGHSH, CDR2 LQKENI. The CDR3 is CASSETRQGSYEQYF. As DNA, the CDR3 is TGTGCCAGCTCAGAGACTCGACAGGGCTCCTACGAGCAGTACTTC.

The chain has TRBV14 and TRBJ2-5; D gene ambiguous. Germline V gene lookup returns CDR1 SGHDN and CDR2 FVKESK. The CDR3 sequence is 15 residues long. The V gene lost 4 bases and the J gene lost 5 bases, with 17 bases spanning the gap. The CDR3 here is CASSPGSTAVETQYF. The CDR3 bases are TGTGCCAGCAGCCCCGGTTCGACGGCGGTGGAGACCCAGTACTTC.

The chain combines TRBV5-4 with TRBJ2-1; 12 bases are shared with TRBD2. CDR3 size: 17 residues. Germline V gene data show CDR1 as SGHNT and CDR2 as YYREEE (reference sequence). The ends lost 3 bases at V and 7 bases at J; junction bases unmatched: 11. CDR3 protein: CASSSDPSGRANNEQFF. The CDR3 DNA follows: TGTGCCAGCAGCTCGGACCCTAGCGGGAGGGCTAATAATGAGCAGTTCTTC.

This clone was observed a single time. This rearrangement joins TRBV7-2 to TRBJ2-3; D possibly corresponds to TRBD1 (5 bases). With 3 bases removed from V and 6 bases from J, the gap between germline ends came to 7 bases. This CDR3 region has 12 residues. Germline-derived CDR1 and CDR2 are SGHTA and FQGNSA. CDR3 nucleotides: TGTGCCAGCAGCTTTAAGGGGGATACGCAGTATTTT. Amino acid sequence: CASSFKGDTQYF.

To note about this clone: Other DNA sequences in this sample translate to the same CDR3. This chain uses TRBV5-4 with TRBJ2-1; 9 bases agree with TRBD2. J gave up 3 bases and V 0 bases, and 1 base lay outside the gene matches. This CDR3 has 15 residues. The germline V gene encodes CDR1 SGHNT and CDR2 YYREEE (reference sequence). This CDR3 reads CASSLDSGSYNEQFF. CDR3 DNA sequence: TGTGCCAGCAGCTTGGATAGCGGGAGCTACAATGAGCAGTTCTTC.

The rearrangement links TRBV28 to TRBJ2-7; D unresolved. Germline CDR1 is MDHEN and CDR2 is SYDVKM. The V end lost 3 bases, the J end lost 0 bases, and 24 bases lay between the germline ends. The CDR3 covers 19 residues. CDR3 amino acids: CASSFRKGLRGASSYEQYF. Here the CDR3 DNA reads TGTGCCAGCAGTTTCAGGAAGGGTTTACGAGGAGCGAGCTCCTACGAGCAGTACTTC.

Here the CDR3 reads CASGQDVPVGGYTF. CDR3 nucleotides: TGTGCCAGCGGCCAGGACGTCCCTGTGGGAGGCTACACCTTC. The chain uses TRBV2 and TRBJ1-2; no clear D. CDR1 and CDR2 (germline): SNHLY, FYNNEI. The CDR3 covers 14 residues. V was cut by 8 bases and J by 8 bases, with 21 bases left in between. Supplemented by reference TRBV2 and TRBJ1-2, the full variable domain reads EPEVTQTPSHQVTQMGQEVILRCVPISNHLYFYWYRQILGQKVEFLVSFYNNEISEKSEIFDDQFSVERPDGSNFTLKIRSTKLEDSAMYFCASGQDVPVGGYTFGSGTRLTVV.

The chain carries TRBV7-9 and TRBJ2-5; 7 nucleotides line up with TRBD2. Germline assignment: CDR1 SEHNR and CDR2 FQNEAQ (reference sequence). The CDR3 extends over 16 amino acids. J gave up 1 base and V 5 bases, and 10 bases lay outside the gene matches. The CDR3 DNA sequence: TGTGCCAGCAGCCTTCTGGGAGCGGGACGCCAAGAGACCCAGTACTTC. It specifies CASSLLGAGRQETQYF.

This clone occurred once. At one end the junction does not follow the germline gene, possibly because of a read error. V is TRBV7-7 and J is TRBJ2-3; 11 bases match TRBD2. The CDR3 contains 15 residues. Germline CDR1 is SSHAT and CDR2 is FNYEAQ (reference sequence). CDR3 residues: CASSRIAGGADTQYF. In nucleotides, the CDR3 is TGTGCTAGCAGCAGAATAGCGGGAGGGGCAGATACGCAGTATTTT. Full variable domain (rest looked up from reference TRBV7-7 and TRBJ2-3): GAGVSQSPRYKVTKRGQDVTLRCDPISSHATLYWYQQALGQGPEFLTYFNYEAQPDKSGLPSDRFSAERPEGSISTLTIQRTEQRDSAMYRCASSRIAGGADTQYFGPGTRLTVL.

The chain links TRBV7-9 to TRBJ1-5, with 10 bases matching TRBD1. CDR1 and CDR2 from the germline V gene are SEHNR and FQNEAQ (reference sequence). The junction had 8 bases not matched to a gene; V was cut back by 4 bases and J by 2 bases. The CDR3 is 17 amino acids. The CDR3: CASSSWTGGRGNQPQHF. The CDR3 nucleotides read TGTGCCAGCAGCTCCTGGACAGGGGGTCGGGGCAATCAGCCCCAGCATTTT.

The chain uses TRBV5-5 and TRBJ1-1; D is unresolved. The V gene's germline CDR1 is SGHKS and CDR2 YYEKEE (reference sequence). The CDR3 has 13 amino acids. Trimming shortened V by 2 bases and J by 1 base, and 6 bases separated the two germline ends. The CDR3 DNA sequence: TGTGCCAGCAGCTTATGGGGGAACACTGAAGCTTTCTTT. Its protein is CASSLWGNTEAFF.

This chain links TRBV30 with TRBJ2-7, with 12 positions matching TRBD2. The junction had 4 bases not matched to a gene; V was cut back by 7 bases and J by 0 bases. CDR1 and CDR2 (germline): GTSNPN, SVGIG (reference sequence). CDR3 length: 14 amino acids. The CDR3 DNA reads as TGTGCCTTACGGACTAGCGGGACCTCCTACGAGCAGTACTTC. Encoded protein: CALRTSGTSYEQYF.

V is TRBV23-1 and J is TRBJ2-3; D is perhaps TRBD2 (6 bases). TRBV23-1 qualifies as an ORF whose function is uncertain. V dropped 2 bases and J dropped 2 bases, with 14 bases sitting between them. This CDR3 spans 16 amino acids. The chain's CDR3 is CASSQVPSALTDTQYF. The CDR3 bases are TGCGCCAGCAGTCAAGTCCCTAGCGCCCTCACAGATACGCAGTATTTT.

This chain connects TRBV14 to TRBJ2-1, with D unclear. The V and J ends lost 4 bases and 4 bases respectively, with 11 bases between them. The CDR3 has 14 amino acids. The V gene's germline CDR1 is SGHDN and CDR2 FVKESK. The CDR3 nucleotides read TGTGCCAGCAGCCCTCGTTCTAGTTACAATGAGCAGTTCTTC. Translation: CASSPRSSYNEQFF. Full variable domain (missing parts from reference TRBV14 and TRBJ2-1): EAGVTQFPSHSVIEKGQTVTLRCDPISGHDNLYWYRRVMGKEIKFLLHFVKESKQDESGMPNNRFLAERTGGTYSTLKVQPAELEDSGVYFCASSPRSSYNEQFFGPGTRLTVL.

In DNA, the CDR3 is TGCGCCAGCAGCCAAGATCACGGTGGTCAGCCCCAGCATTTT. This encodes CASSQDHGGQPQHF. The chain couples TRBV4-1 to TRBJ1-5; no reliable D call. Trimming pared 0 bases from V and 6 bases from J, leaving 9 bases between. Per the germline V gene, CDR1 is MGHRA and CDR2 is YSYEKL. This CDR3 region has 14 residues.

The J gene is TRBJ1-5, the V gene TRBV19; no reliable D call. The germline V gene encodes CDR1 LNHDA and CDR2 SQIVND (reference sequence). V was trimmed by 4 bases and J by 0 bases, leaving 7 bases between them. The CDR3 is made up of 14 amino acids. The CDR3 loop is CASSTASSNQPQHF. For the CDR3, the DNA is TGTGCCAGTAGTACGGCTTCTAGCAATCAGCCCCAGCATTTT.

The gene calls are TRBV15 and TRBJ1-4; D is possibly TRBD1 (5 bases). V was shortened by 3 bases and J by 11 bases, with 22 bases between the two germline ends. Germline lookup yields CDR1 LNHNV and CDR2 YYDKDF (reference sequence). The CDR3 sequence is 16 residues long. In DNA form, the CDR3 reads TGTGCCACCAGCAGGGACCCCGGAGGGTGGGGCGGGAAACTGTTTTTT. Protein sequence: CATSRDPGGWGGKLFF.

The chain links TRBV9 to TRBJ2-7; weak D call: TRBD2 (6 bases). Germline V CDR1 and CDR2: SGDLS, YYNGEE. V lost 2 bases and J 2 bases, leaving 11 bases between the germline ends. The CDR3 spans 14 residues. The CDR3 spells CASSVSSGAYEQYF. For the CDR3, the DNA is TGTGCCAGCAGCGTTTCTTCGGGAGCCTACGAGCAGTACTTC.

With regard to this clone: Additional DNA sequences in this sample encode the identical CDR3. The chain has TRBV5-1 and TRBJ1-1; 12 nucleotides line up with TRBD1. Germline V gives CDR1 SGHRS, CDR2 YFSETQ. V shed 4 bases, J shed 4 bases, and the junction held 2 bases outside the gene matches. The length of the CDR3 is 14 residues. DNA of the CDR3: TGCGCCAGCAGCCCGGGACAGGGGGCCACTGAAGCTTTCTTT. Protein product: CASSPGQGATEAFF.

This chain uses TRBV5-1 with TRBJ2-1, with D hard to call. Germline assignment: CDR1 SGHRS and CDR2 YFSETQ. Trimming took off 0 bases at V and 1 base at J, with 11 bases between the two ends. This CDR3 comprises 16 residues. The CDR3 DNA sequence: TGCGCCAGCAGCTTGGGGCTCGGTGGTTCCTACAATGAGCAGTTCTTC. The encoded protein is CASSLGLGGSYNEQFF.

The gene calls are TRBV7-9 and TRBJ2-3, with 7 bases fitting TRBD2. V dropped 5 bases and J dropped 2; count of bases not matched to a gene: 7. The CDR3 totals 15 residues. CDR1 and CDR2 from the germline V gene are SEHNR and FQNEAQ (reference sequence). The CDR3 nucleotides read TGTGCCAGCAGCCCACCGGGACTACCCACAGATACGCAGTATTTT. This translates into CASSPPGLPTDTQYF.

The CDR3 loop reads CASSGRDRSGQPQHF. CDR3 bases: TGTGCCAGTAGTGGCCGGGACAGGTCTGGTCAGCCCCAGCATTTT. The chain carries TRBV19 and TRBJ1-5, with TRBD1 matching 8 bases. V lost 5 bases to trimming and J lost 6 bases; unmatched junction nucleotides: 9. This CDR3 region has 15 residues. The germline gives CDR1 LNHDA, CDR2 SQIVND (reference sequence).

The chain recombines TRBV5-5 with TRBJ2-1, with TRBD2 matching over 9 bases. Germline CDR1 SGHKS, CDR2 YYEKEE (reference sequence). The ends lost 4 bases at V and 2 bases at J; junction bases unmatched: 7. This CDR3 has 16 amino acids. The CDR3 DNA reads as TGTGCCAGCAGCAAGGAAGCGGGAGGACCCTACAATGAGCAGTTCTTC. Amino acid sequence: CASSKEAGGPYNEQFF. The variable domain in full, completed from reference TRBV5-5 and TRBJ2-1, reads DAGVTQSPTHLIKTRGQQVTLRCSPISGHKSVSWYQQVLGQGPQFIFQYYEKEERGRGNFPDRFSARQFPNYSSELNVNALLLGDSALYLCASSKEAGGPYNEQFFGPGTRLTVL.

In DNA, the CDR3 is TGTGCCAGCAGCGCTTGGGGTCAGGGAGAGACCCAGTACTTC. Its translation is CASSAWGQGETQYF. The chain employs TRBV9 and TRBJ2-5; D possibly corresponds to TRBD1 (5 bases). The V gene lost 3 bases and the J gene lost 4 bases, with 13 bases spanning the gap. There are 14 residues in the CDR3. Germline CDR1 is SGDLS and CDR2 is YYNGEE. Complete variable domain (other parts from reference TRBV9 and TRBJ2-5): DSGVTQTPKHLITATGQRVTLRCSPRSGDLSVYWYQQSLDQGLQFLIQYYNGEERAKGNILERFSAQQFPDLHSELNLSSLELGDSALYFCASSAWGQGETQYFGPGTRLLVL.